Each of the 30 T cell receptor beta chains below was sequenced from the same sample in a study of regulatory T cells in long-lasting Graves disease. Arm-PCR with iRepertoire HTBI primers amplified the CDR3 regions for these TCR beta libraries. TCRdb re-called the multiplex PCR reads through MiXCR, storing one row per CDR3 protein. The table records 700,000 or so distinct CDR3 sequences, around 30% of them present only once. Noted time point: persistent/refractory GD, antithyroid drugs over 5 years with positive TRAb. Extracted PBMC RNA gave rise to the TCR library. The sample was peripheral blood mononuclear cells (PBMCs), taken when the disease was refractory, from a patient treated with antithyroid drugs. The receptors were gathered from a female donor with Graves disease.

This clonotype was detected ten times or more. This CDR3 reads CASGHKTSGTTSTGELFF. The CDR3 DNA is TGTGCTAGTGGCCACAAAACTAGCGGGACGACGAGCACCGGGGAGCTGTTTTTT. V gene TRBV12-5 combines with J gene TRBJ2-2, with 10 nucleotides matching TRBD2. The CDR3 covers 18 residues. The V and J ends lost 6 bases and 4 bases, in that order; junction bases with no gene match: 14. Germline V gene data show CDR1 as LGHNT and CDR2 as FRNRAP.

This clonotype has just a few counts. J is TRBJ2-7 and V is TRBV27; D may be TRBD1 or TRBD2 (5 bases each). This CDR3 has 13 residues. The V end lost 3 bases, the J end lost 2 bases, and 8 bases lay between the germline ends. Germline V lookup: CDR1 MNHEY, CDR2 SMNVEV (reference sequence). This chain's CDR3 is CASSFLGAYEQYF. In DNA form, the CDR3 reads TGTGCCAGCAGTTTCTTGGGGGCCTACGAGCAGTACTTC.

The chain has TRBV18 and TRBJ2-1, with a weak D call TRBD1 (6 bases). The CDR3 loop spans 14 amino acids. CDR1 KGHSH and CDR2 LQKENI come from the germline V gene. V dropped 0 bases and J dropped 8 bases, with 11 bases sitting between them. CDR3 loop: CASSPPVGHYEQFF. The CDR3 nucleotides read TGTGCCAGCTCACCACCCGTGGGACATTATGAGCAGTTCTTC.

The genes are TRBV6-1 and TRBJ2-7; 10 bases agree with TRBD2. CDR3 length equals 15 residues. With 4 bases clipped from V and 5 bases from J, the junction kept 8 bases outside the gene matches. Germline lookup yields CDR1 MNHNS and CDR2 SASEGT. CDR3 sequence: CASSVRSSGRNEQYF. The CDR3 coding sequence is TGTGCCAGCAGTGTCCGATCTAGCGGGAGAAACGAGCAGTACTTC.

V gene TRBV12-3 or TRBV12-4 combines with J gene TRBJ2-2; 9 bases line up with TRBD1. J gave up 4 bases and V 7 bases, and 7 bases lay outside the gene matches. The CDR3 is 15 amino acids. DNA of the CDR3: TGTGCCAGCACCCCAGAGGACAGGGGCACCGGGGAGCTGTTTTTT. Translation: CASTPEDRGTGELFF.

The chain carries TRBV12-3 or TRBV12-4 and TRBJ1-5, with TRBD1 as a possible D gene (5 bases). V lost 8 bases to trimming and J lost 7 bases, with 18 bases between them. The CDR3 has 14 residues. CDR3 protein: CASWGGRTSQPQHF. The CDR3 nucleotides read TGTGCCAGCTGGGGGGGGAGAACTTCGCAGCCCCAGCATTTT.

The chain is built from TRBV4-1 and TRBJ1-2; D not certain. This CDR3 comprises 16 residues. Trimming took 0 bases from V and 0 from J, leaving 11 bases between them. Germline V CDR1 and CDR2: MGHRA, YSYEKL. The CDR3 DNA sequence: TGCGCCAGCAGCCAAGAACGTAGTGGGACTAACTATGGCTACACCTTC. It specifies CASSQERSGTNYGYTF.

This clonotype has ten or more counts. This chain connects TRBV6-1 to TRBJ1-6; D perhaps matches TRBD1 (6 bases). V was cut by 8 bases and J by 4 bases, with 12 bases left in between. This CDR3 is built from 14 residues. The V gene's germline CDR1 is MNHNS and CDR2 SASEGT. Here the CDR3 reads CASGKGQYNSPLHF. For the CDR3, the DNA is TGTGCCAGCGGAAAAGGACAGTATAATTCACCCCTCCACTTT.

This chain uses TRBV19 with TRBJ1-5; 7 bases line up with TRBD1. This CDR3 is 15 amino acids long. Germline V lookup: CDR1 LNHDA, CDR2 SQIVND (reference sequence). The trim removed 8 bases at V and 4 bases at J, leaving 11 bases unmatched. DNA of the CDR3: TGTGCCAGTTTGTTCAGCGGGACAGCAAATCAGCCCCAGCATTTT. This sequence encodes CASLFSGTANQPQHF. Looking up the rest from reference TRBV19 and TRBJ1-5 gives the full variable domain: DGGITQSPKYLFRKEGQNVTLSCEQNLNHDAMYWYRQDPGQGLRLIYYSQIVNDFQKGDIAEGYSVSREKKESFPLTVTSAQKNPTAFYLCASLFSGTANQPQHFGDGTRLSIL.

This chain connects TRBV13 to TRBJ1-1; no reliable D call. The CDR3 runs to 12 residues. Germline CDR1 is PRHDT and CDR2 is FYEKMQ (reference sequence). Trimming cost V 0 bases and J 7 bases, with 6 bases left between them. The CDR3 nucleotides are TGTGCCAGCAGCTTAGGGCGGAATGAAGCTTTCTTT. Its translation: CASSLGRNEAFF.

This clonotype was counted only a few times. This rearrangement joins TRBV6-2 or TRBV6-3 to TRBJ2-2, with D possibly called TRBD1 or TRBD2 (5 bases each). The CDR3 length is 14 residues. Trimming shortened V by 0 bases and J by 7 bases, and 9 bases separated the two germline ends. In germline, CDR1 is MNHEY, CDR2 SVGEGT. CDR3 sequence: CASSYSGAGGELFF. The CDR3 nucleotides are TGTGCCAGCAGTTACTCCGGGGCCGGCGGGGAGCTGTTTTTT.

J is TRBJ1-2 and V is TRBV12-3 or TRBV12-4, with D possibly being TRBD1 (6 bases). This CDR3 region has 14 residues. V was trimmed by 6 bases and J by 0 bases, leaving 11 bases between them. The CDR3 is CASREQGTNYGYTF. DNA of the CDR3: TGTGCCAGCAGAGAACAGGGTACTAACTATGGCTACACCTTC.

This clonotype was recorded at least ten times. V and J are TRBV12-3 or TRBV12-4 and TRBJ1-1; 10 positions match TRBD1. V lost 7 bases to trimming and J lost 5 bases; unmatched junction nucleotides: 4. The CDR3 loop spans 13 amino acids. The CDR3 nucleotides read TGTGCCAGCACCCGACAGGGGGCGACTGAAGCTTTCTTT. Translating it yields CASTRQGATEAFF.

V and J are TRBV15 and TRBJ2-7, with D hard to call. The CDR3 consists of 13 residues. Trimming removed 5 bases from V and 3 bases from J, with 11 bases in between. The germline V gene encodes CDR1 LNHNV and CDR2 YYDKDF (reference sequence). CDR3 sequence (DNA): TGTGCCACCAGCGAGACAACTATCTACGAGCAGTACTTC. Translated, it gives CATSETTIYEQYF.

This clonotype was found once. An end of the junction does not agree with germline; a read error may underlie this. The V call is TRBV6-2 or TRBV6-3, the J call TRBJ1-1; 7 nucleotides match TRBD1. From germline, CDR1 is MNHEY and CDR2 SVGEGT. CDR3 length equals 13 residues. The CDR3 sequence is CASSVKGATEALF. CDR3 DNA sequence: TGTGCCAGCAGTGTTAAGGGGGCCACTGAAGCTCTCTTT.

Many counts were recorded for this clonotype. The V call is TRBV12-5, the J call TRBJ2-5, with D possibly matching TRBD2 (6 bases). Between the trimmed V and J ends, which lost 6 bases and 12 bases, there was a span of 14 bases. This CDR3 region has 11 residues. CDR1 and CDR2 from the germline V gene are LGHNT and FRNRAP. CDR3 in DNA: TGTGCTAGTGGACTTGCGGGCGGGGAGTACTTC. Its protein is CASGLAGGEYF.

This clonotype was counted many times. The V call is TRBV27, the J call TRBJ1-2, with 9 bases that match TRBD1. Per the germline V gene, CDR1 is MNHEY and CDR2 is SMNVEV (reference sequence). This CDR3 has 16 amino acids. V lost 5 bases, J lost 6 bases, and 13 bases stayed unmatched. The CDR3 loop is CASSPWTGERKDGYTF. The DNA for the CDR3 is TGTGCCAGCAGTCCTTGGACAGGGGAGAGGAAGGATGGCTACACCTTC.

This clonotype has only a few counts. The chain employs TRBV5-1 and TRBJ1-2; 9 bases match TRBD1. The ends lost 0 bases at V and 2 bases at J; junction bases unmatched: 5. This CDR3 contains 16 residues. Germline V gene sequence: CDR1 SGHRS, CDR2 YFSETQ. Here the CDR3 reads CASSLETGGINYGYTF. The CDR3 region has the DNA TGCGCCAGCAGCTTGGAGACAGGGGGGATAAACTATGGCTACACCTTC.

CDR3 protein: CASSELYGYTF. The CDR3 bases are TGTGCCAGCAGTGAATTATACGGCTACACCTTC. The chain is built from TRBV6-1 and TRBJ1-2; D not certain. This CDR3 region has 11 residues. The germline V and J ends were trimmed by 2 bases and 8 bases, with 6 bases remaining between them. Per the germline V gene, CDR1 is MNHNS and CDR2 is SASEGT.

This clonotype was picked up many times. The chain joins TRBV20-1 to TRBJ1-2, with 7 bases lining up with TRBD1. The ends lost 6 bases at V and 2 bases at J; junction bases unmatched: 9. The V gene's germline CDR1 is DFQATT and CDR2 SNEGSKA (reference sequence). The CDR3 is made up of 14 amino acids. The CDR3 loop is CSAPAEGANYGYTF. CDR3 bases: TGCAGTGCCCCGGCAGAGGGGGCGAACTATGGCTACACCTTC.

The CDR3 here is CASSLTLGSGYEQYF. CDR3 in DNA: TGTGCCAGCAGTTTGACCCTCGGGTCGGGGTACGAGCAGTACTTC. The rearrangement uses TRBV27 and TRBJ2-7, with D perhaps TRBD2 (5 bases). V dropped 3 bases and J dropped 4 bases, with 16 bases sitting between them. Germline-derived CDR1 and CDR2 are MNHEY and SMNVEV (reference sequence). CDR3 length: 15 amino acids.

This clonotype showed up just once. The gene calls are TRBV27 and TRBJ2-5, with D uncertain. Trimming cost V 6 bases and J 5 bases, with 16 bases left between them. This CDR3 is built from 14 residues. Germline lookup yields CDR1 MNHEY and CDR2 SMNVEV (reference sequence). CDR3 in DNA: TGTGCCAGCAGCGTTAGGCTAGGTGGGGAGACCCAGTACTTC. The encoded protein is CASSVRLGGETQYF.

This clonotype was counted only a few times. One end of the junction does not line up with germline, which may come from a read error. The CDR3: CSVEGLAGYQETQYF. CDR3 bases: TGCAGCGTGGAAGGACTAGCGGGGTACCAAGAGACCCAGTACTTC. The chain has TRBV29-1 and TRBJ2-5, with 12 bases aligning to TRBD2. The CDR3 is made up of 15 amino acids. The germline gives CDR1 SQVTM, CDR2 ANQGSEA.

This clonotype was picked up a small number of times. The chain links TRBV12-5 to TRBJ1-4; D possibly corresponds to TRBD1 (5 bases). Germline loops: CDR1 LGHNT, CDR2 FRNRAP. The CDR3 length is 15 residues. Trimming stripped 5 bases from V and 6 bases from J, with 16 bases between. CDR3 nucleotide sequence: TGTGCTAGTGGTCCTACCCTGGGGCAGGATGAAAAACTGTTTTTT. Translated, it gives CASGPTLGQDEKLFF. The full variable domain, completed using reference TRBV12-5 and TRBJ1-4, is DARVTQTPRHKVTEMGQEVTMRCQPILGHNTVFWYRQTMMQGLELLAYFRNRAPLDDSGMPKDRFSAEMPDATLATLKIQPSEPRDSAVYFCASGPTLGQDEKLFFGSGTQLSVL.

As regards this clonotype: Relative to the germline gene, one junction end is altered; a read error may explain this. J is TRBJ2-7 and V is TRBV5-1; D uncertain. Germline V gene data show CDR1 as SGHRS and CDR2 as YFSETQ. The CDR3 has 16 amino acids. The CDR3, as DNA: TGCGCCAGCAGGATAGACATCGGTGGTAGCTCCTACGAGCGGTACTTC. Translating it yields CASRIDIGGSSYERYF.

There are a few counts of this clonotype. The CDR3, as DNA: TGTGCCAGCAGTCCCGGACCCCCTGGGGGCTATGGCTACACCTTC. Translated, it gives CASSPGPPGGYGYTF. The genes are TRBV12-3 or TRBV12-4 and TRBJ1-2, with D possibly TRBD1 on 5 matching bases. V lost 5 bases to trimming and J lost 4 bases, with 17 bases between them. The CDR3 is 15 residues long.

V is TRBV7-4 and J is TRBJ2-2; 7 positions agree with TRBD2. Germline CDR1 SGHVT, CDR2 SQSDAQ. The V and J ends lost 5 bases and 1 base, in that order; junction bases with no gene match: 7. The CDR3 totals 16 residues. Here the CDR3 reads CASSVDIAGNTGELFF. The CDR3 DNA sequence: TGTGCCAGCAGCGTGGATATAGCGGGGAACACCGGGGAGCTGTTTTTT.

V gene TRBV7-9 combines with J gene TRBJ2-5, with a weak D call TRBD2 (5 bases). Germline V gene sequence: CDR1 SEHNR, CDR2 FQNEAQ (reference sequence). Trimming left V 1 base short and J 12 bases short, with 9 bases between. This CDR3 region has 11 residues. The CDR3 sequence is CASSLGEMEYF. The CDR3 nucleotides read TGTGCCAGCAGCTTAGGGGAGATGGAGTACTTC.

This clonotype was observed a few times. V gene TRBV6-2 or TRBV6-3 combines with J gene TRBJ1-3; 7 nucleotides line up with TRBD1. Trimming at V came to 2 bases and at J to 4 bases, leaving 8 bases not matched to a gene. This CDR3 region has 16 residues. Germline V CDR1 and CDR2: MNHEY, SVGEGT. The CDR3: CASSYAQGVRGNTIYF. CDR3 nucleotide sequence: TGTGCCAGCAGTTACGCCCAGGGGGTGAGGGGAAACACCATATATTTT.

Many counts were recorded for this clonotype. The chain uses TRBV6-1 and TRBJ2-5; TRBD2 might be the D (5 bases). This CDR3 comprises 11 residues. Between the trimmed V and J ends, which lost 8 bases and 6 bases, there was a span of 10 bases. Germline assignment: CDR1 MNHNS and CDR2 SASEGT. DNA for the CDR3: TGTGCCAGCGGAGGCAGCCAGACCCAGTACTTC. Translated, it gives CASGGSQTQYF.